The following is a T cell receptor beta chain sequence with its context. This entry is derived from a study of blood T cell repertoires in COVID-19. At the level of the study: Samples representing acute and convalescent COVID-19 were sourced from the United States, Italy and Spain.

Per the original methods: Amplification from reference gene primers served as the basis for estimated nucleated cell counts. Sequencing used immunoSEQ multiplex PCR; TCRdb keeps in-frame clones, though not all of them. Clonal size and the V and J genes are those of that table, whereas D and trimming came from the DNA. The table shows approximately 220,000 clones, with roughly 80% occurring only once. CDR1 is SNHLY and CDR2 is FYNNEI in the germline V gene. The CDR3 runs 14 residues. V was clipped by 7 bases and J by 8 bases; unmatched bases: 9. V usage is TRBV2 and J usage is TRBJ2-1; the match to TRBD1 covers 9 bases. The TCR originated in a woman aged 80 or over with acute or convalescent COVID-19. The sequencing input was peripheral blood. As DNA, the CDR3 is TGTGCCAGCAAGCACAGGGGGCATGGCGATGAGCAGTTCTTC. Amino acid sequence: CASKHRGHGDEQFF.